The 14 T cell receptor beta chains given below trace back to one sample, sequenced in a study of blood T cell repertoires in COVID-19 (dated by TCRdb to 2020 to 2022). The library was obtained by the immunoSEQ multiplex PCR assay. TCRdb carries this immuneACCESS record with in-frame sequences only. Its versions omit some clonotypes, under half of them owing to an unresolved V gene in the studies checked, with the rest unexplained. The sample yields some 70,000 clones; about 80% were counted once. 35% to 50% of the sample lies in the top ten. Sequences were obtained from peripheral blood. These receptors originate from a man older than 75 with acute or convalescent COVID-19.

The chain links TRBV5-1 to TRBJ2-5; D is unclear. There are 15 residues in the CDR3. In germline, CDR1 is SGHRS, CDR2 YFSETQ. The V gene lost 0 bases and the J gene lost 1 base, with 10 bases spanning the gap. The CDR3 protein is CASSLGAVGQETQYF. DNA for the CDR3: TGCGCCAGCAGCTTGGGGGCAGTAGGCCAAGAGACCCAGTACTTC.

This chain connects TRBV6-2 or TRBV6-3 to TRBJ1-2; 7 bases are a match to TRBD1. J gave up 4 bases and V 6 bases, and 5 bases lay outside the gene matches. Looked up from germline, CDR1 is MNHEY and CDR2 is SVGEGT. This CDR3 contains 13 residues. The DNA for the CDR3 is TGTGCCAGCAGCAAGACAGGGTTCTATGGCTACACCTTC. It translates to CASSKTGFYGYTF.

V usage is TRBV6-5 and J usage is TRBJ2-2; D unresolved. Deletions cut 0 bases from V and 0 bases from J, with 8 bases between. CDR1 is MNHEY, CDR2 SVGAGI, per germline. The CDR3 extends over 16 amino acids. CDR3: CASSYSSSSNTGELFF. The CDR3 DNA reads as TGTGCCAGCAGTTACTCGAGTAGCTCGAACACCGGGGAGCTGTTTTTT.

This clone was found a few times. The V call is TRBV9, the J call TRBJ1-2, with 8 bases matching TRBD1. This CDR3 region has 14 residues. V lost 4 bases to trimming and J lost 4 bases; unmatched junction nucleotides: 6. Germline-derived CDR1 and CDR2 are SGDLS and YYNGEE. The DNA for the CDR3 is TGTGCCAGCAGCCCAGGACAGGGAACCTATGGCTACACCTTC. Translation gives CASSPGQGTYGYTF.

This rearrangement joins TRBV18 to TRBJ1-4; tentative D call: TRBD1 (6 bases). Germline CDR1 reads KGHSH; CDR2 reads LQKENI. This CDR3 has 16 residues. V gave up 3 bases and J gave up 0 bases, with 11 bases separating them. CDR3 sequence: CASSPYGTTTNEKLFF. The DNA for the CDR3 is TGTGCCAGCTCACCCTATGGGACAACAACTAATGAAAAACTGTTTTTT.

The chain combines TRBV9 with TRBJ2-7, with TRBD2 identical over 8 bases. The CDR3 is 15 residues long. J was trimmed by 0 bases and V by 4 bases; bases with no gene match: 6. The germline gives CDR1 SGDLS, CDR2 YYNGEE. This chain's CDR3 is CASSKAGGPSYEQYF. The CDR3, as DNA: TGTGCCAGCAGCAAGGCGGGGGGCCCCTCCTACGAGCAGTACTTC.

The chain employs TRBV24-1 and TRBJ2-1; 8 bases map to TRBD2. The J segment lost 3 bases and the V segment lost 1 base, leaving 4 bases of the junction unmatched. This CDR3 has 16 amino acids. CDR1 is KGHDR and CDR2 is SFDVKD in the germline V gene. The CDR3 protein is CATSDFKRESYNEQFF. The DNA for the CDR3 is TGTGCCACCAGTGATTTCAAGCGGGAGAGCTACAATGAGCAGTTCTTC.

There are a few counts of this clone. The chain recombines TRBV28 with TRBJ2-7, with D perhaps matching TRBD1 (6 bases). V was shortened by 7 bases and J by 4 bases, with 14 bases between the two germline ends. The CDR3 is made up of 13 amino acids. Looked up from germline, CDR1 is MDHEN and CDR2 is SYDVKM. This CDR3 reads CASKSTGMYEQYF. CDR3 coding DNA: TGTGCCAGCAAGAGTACAGGGATGTACGAGCAGTACTTC.

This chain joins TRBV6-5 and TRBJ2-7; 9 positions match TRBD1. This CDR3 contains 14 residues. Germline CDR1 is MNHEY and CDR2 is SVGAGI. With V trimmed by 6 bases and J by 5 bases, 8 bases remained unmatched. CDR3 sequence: CASSDSGTGNEQYF. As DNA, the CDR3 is TGTGCCAGCAGCGATTCCGGGACAGGGAACGAGCAGTACTTC.

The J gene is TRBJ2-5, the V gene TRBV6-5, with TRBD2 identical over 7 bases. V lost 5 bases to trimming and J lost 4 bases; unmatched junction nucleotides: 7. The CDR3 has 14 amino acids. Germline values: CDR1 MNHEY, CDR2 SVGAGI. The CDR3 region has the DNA TGTGCCAGCAGTCCAAGTTGGGGGGGAGAGACCCAGTACTTC. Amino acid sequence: CASSPSWGGETQYF.

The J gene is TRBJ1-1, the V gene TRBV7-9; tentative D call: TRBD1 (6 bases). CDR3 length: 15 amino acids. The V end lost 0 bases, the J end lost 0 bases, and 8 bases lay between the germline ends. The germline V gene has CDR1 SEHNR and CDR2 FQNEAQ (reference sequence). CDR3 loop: CASSLATGMNTEAFF. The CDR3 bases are TGTGCCAGCAGCTTAGCAACAGGGATGAACACTGAAGCTTTCTTT.

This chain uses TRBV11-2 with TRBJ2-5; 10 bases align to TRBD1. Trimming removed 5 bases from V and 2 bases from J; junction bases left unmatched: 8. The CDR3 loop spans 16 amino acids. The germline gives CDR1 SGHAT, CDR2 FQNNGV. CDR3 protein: CASSRGGTGVQETQYF. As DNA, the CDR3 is TGTGCCAGCAGCAGAGGGGGGACAGGGGTTCAAGAGACCCAGTACTTC.

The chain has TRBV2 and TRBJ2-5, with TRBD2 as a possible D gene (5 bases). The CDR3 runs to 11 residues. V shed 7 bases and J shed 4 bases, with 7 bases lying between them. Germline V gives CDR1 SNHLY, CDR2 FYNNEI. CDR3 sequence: CASMAGETQYF. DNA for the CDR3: TGTGCCAGCATGGCGGGAGAGACCCAGTACTTC.

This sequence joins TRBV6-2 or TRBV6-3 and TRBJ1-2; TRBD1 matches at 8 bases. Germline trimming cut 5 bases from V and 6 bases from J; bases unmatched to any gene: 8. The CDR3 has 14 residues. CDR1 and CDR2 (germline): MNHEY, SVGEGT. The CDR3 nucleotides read TGTGCCAGCAGTCGGGGGACAGGTATCGATGGCTACACCTTC. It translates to CASSRGTGIDGYTF.